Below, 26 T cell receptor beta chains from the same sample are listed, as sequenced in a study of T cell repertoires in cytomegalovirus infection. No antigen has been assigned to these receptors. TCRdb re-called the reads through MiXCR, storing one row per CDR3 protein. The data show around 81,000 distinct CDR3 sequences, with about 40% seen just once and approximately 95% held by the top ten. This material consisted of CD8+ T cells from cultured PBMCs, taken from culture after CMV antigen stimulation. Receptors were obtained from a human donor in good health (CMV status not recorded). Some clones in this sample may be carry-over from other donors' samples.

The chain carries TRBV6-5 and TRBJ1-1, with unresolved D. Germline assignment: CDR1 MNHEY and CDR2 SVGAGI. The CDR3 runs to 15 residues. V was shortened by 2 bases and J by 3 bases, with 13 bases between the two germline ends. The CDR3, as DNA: TGTGCCAGCAGTTACGGTTCAGTTGGGTACACTGAAGCTTTCTTT. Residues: CASSYGSVGYTEAFF.

The CDR3 DNA sequence: TGTGCCACCAGTGATTTAGCGGGGGATGAAGTGCCTCGGAACACCGGGGAGCTGTTTTTT. Translating gives CATSDLAGDEVPRNTGELFF. The rearrangement joins TRBV24-1 to TRBJ2-2; 8 bases line up with TRBD2. Germline CDR1 reads KGHDR; CDR2 reads SFDVKD. This CDR3 is 20 amino acids long. Trimming cost V 1 base and J 1 base; bases outside gene matches: 13.

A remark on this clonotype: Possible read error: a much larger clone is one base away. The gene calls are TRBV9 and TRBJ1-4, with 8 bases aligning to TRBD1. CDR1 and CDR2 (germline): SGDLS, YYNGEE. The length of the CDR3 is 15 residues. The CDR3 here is CANSAGQGAREKLFF. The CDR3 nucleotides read TGTGCCAACAGCGCCGGGCAGGGGGCACGGGAAAAACTGTTTTTT.

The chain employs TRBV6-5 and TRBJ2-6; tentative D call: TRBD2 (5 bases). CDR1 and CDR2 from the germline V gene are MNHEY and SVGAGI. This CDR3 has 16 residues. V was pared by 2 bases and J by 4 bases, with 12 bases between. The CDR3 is CASSYTPPGGANVLTF. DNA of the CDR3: TGTGCCAGCAGTTACACCCCCCCGGGGGGGGCCAACGTCCTGACTTTC.

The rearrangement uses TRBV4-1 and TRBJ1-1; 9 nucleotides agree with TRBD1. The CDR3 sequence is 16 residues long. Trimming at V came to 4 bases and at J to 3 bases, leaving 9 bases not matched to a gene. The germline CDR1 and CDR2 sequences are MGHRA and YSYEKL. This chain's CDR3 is CASSLTGGRGDTEAFF. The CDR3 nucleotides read TGCGCCAGCAGCCTTACAGGGGGCAGGGGGGACACTGAAGCTTTCTTT.

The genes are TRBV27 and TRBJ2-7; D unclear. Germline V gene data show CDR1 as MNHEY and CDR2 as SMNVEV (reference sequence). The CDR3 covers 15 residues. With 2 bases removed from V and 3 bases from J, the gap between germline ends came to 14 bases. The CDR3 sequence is CASSLIKALSYEQYF. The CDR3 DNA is TGTGCCAGCAGTTTAATAAAAGCACTGAGCTACGAGCAGTACTTC.

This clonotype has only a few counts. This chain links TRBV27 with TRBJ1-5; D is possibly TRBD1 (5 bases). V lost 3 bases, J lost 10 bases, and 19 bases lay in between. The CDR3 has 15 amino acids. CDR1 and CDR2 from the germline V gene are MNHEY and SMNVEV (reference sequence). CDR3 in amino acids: CASSFRGRFGRPQHF. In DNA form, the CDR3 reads TGTGCCAGCAGTTTCCGGGGACGGTTTGGGCGACCCCAGCATTTT.

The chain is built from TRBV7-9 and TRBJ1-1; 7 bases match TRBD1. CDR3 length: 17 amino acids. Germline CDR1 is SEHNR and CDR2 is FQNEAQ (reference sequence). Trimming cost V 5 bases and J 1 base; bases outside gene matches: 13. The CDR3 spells CASSHLGETGWNTEAFF. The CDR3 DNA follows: TGTGCCAGCAGCCACTTAGGCGAGACAGGGTGGAACACTGAAGCTTTCTTT.

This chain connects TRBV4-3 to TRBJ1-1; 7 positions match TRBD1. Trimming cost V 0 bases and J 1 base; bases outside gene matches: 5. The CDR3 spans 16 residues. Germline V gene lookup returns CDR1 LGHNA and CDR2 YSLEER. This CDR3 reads CASSQDGAGGNTEAFF. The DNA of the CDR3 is TGCGCCAGCAGCCAAGATGGGGCAGGGGGGAACACTGAAGCTTTCTTT.

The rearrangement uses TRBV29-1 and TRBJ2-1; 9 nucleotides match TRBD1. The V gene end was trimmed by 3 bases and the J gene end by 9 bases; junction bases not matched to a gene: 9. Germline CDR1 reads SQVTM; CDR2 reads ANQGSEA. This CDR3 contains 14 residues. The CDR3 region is CSVDGTGPLGEQFF. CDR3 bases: TGCAGCGTTGATGGGACAGGGCCCCTGGGTGAGCAGTTCTTC.

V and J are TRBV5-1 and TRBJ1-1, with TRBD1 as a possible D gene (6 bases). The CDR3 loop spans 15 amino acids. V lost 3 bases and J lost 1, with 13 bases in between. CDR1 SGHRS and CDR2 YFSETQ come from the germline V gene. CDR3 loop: CASSSLGQKNTEAFF. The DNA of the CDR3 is TGCGCCAGCAGCTCCCTCGGACAGAAGAACACTGAAGCTTTCTTT.

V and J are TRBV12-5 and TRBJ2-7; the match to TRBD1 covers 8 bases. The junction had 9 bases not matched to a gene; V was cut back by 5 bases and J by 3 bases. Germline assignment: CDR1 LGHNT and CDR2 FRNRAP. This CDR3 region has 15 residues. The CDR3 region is CASGLGTGDLYEQYF. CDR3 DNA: TGTGCTAGTGGTCTAGGGACAGGCGACCTCTACGAGCAGTACTTC.

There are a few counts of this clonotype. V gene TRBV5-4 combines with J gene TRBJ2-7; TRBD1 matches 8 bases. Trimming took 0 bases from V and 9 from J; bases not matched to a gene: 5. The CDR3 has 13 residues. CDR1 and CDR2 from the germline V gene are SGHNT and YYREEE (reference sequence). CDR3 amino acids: CASSLAGGDSQYF. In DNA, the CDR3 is TGTGCCAGCAGCTTGGCAGGGGGCGACTCGCAGTACTTC.

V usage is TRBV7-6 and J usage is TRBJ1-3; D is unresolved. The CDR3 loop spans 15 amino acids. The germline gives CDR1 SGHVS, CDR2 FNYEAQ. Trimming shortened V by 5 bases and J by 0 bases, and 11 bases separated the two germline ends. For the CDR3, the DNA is TGTGCCAGCAGCCTAAGCCCTGTCTCTGGAAACACCATATATTTT. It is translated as CASSLSPVSGNTIYF.

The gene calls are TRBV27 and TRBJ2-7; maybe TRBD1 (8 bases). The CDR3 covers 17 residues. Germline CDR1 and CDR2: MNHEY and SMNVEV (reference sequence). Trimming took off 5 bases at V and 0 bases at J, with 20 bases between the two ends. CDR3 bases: TGTGCCAGCAGTCCGAAGACAGGGGAGGGGAGCTCCTACGAGCAGTACTTC. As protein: CASSPKTGEGSSYEQYF.

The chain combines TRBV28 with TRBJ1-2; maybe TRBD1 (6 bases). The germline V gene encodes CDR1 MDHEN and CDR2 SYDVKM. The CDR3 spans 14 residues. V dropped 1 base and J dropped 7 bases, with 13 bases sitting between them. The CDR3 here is CASSLSGEASGYTF. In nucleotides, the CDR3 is TGTGCCAGCAGTTTATCAGGGGAGGCATCTGGCTACACCTTC.

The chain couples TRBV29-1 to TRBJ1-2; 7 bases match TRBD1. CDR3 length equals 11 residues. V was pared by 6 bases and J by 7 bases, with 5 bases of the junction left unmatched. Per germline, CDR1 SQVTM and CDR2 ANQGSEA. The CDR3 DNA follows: TGCAGCGTAATGACAGGGATTGGCTACACCTTC. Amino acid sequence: CSVMTGIGYTF.

The CDR3 loop reads CASSLGGDADTQYF. As DNA, the CDR3 is TGTGCCAGCAGCTTAGGCGGGGACGCAGATACGCAGTATTTT. V gene TRBV11-3 combines with J gene TRBJ2-3, with a tentative D call TRBD2 (6 bases). This CDR3 region has 14 residues. Germline CDR1 reads SGHNT; CDR2 reads YENEEA. Deletions cut 1 base from V and 4 bases from J, with 9 bases between.

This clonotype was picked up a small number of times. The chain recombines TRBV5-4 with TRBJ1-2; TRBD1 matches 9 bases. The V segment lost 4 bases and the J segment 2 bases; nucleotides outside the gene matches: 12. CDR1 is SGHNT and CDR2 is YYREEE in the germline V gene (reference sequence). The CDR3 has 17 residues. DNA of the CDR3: TGTGCCAGCAGCCCCCGGACAGGGGTGGCTGGAAACTATGGCTACACCTTC. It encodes CASSPRTGVAGNYGYTF.

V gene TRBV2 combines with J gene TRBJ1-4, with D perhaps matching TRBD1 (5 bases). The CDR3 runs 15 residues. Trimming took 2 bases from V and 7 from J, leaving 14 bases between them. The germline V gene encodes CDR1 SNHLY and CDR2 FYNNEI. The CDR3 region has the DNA TGTGCCAGCAGTGAACCCGGACACCTACTTGAAAAACTGTTTTTT. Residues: CASSEPGHLLEKLFF.

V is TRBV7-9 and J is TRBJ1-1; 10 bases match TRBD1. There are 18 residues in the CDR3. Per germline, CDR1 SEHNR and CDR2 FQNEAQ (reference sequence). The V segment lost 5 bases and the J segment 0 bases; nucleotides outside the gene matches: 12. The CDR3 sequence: CASSGDRGRGLLNTEAFF. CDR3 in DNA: TGTGCCAGCAGCGGAGACAGGGGGCGAGGTTTATTGAACACTGAAGCTTTCTTT.

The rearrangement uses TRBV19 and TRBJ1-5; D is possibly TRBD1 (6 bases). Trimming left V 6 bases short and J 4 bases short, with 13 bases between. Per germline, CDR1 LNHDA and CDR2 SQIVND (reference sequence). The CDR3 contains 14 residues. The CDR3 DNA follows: TGTGCCAGTAGCCCGGGACAATGGAATCAGCCCCAGCATTTT. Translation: CASSPGQWNQPQHF.

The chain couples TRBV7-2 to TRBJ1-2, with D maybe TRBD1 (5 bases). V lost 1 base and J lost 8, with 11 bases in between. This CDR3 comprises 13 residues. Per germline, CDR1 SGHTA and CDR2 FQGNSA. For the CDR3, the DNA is TGTGCCAGCAGCTTAGGTGGGGCGACCGGCTACACCTTC. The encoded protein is CASSLGGATGYTF.

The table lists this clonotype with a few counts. As DNA, the CDR3 is TGCAGTGCTAGAGATCATGGACAGACGAACACTGAAGCTTTCTTT. As protein: CSARDHGQTNTEAFF. This chain connects TRBV20-1 to TRBJ1-1; possibly TRBD1 for D (6 bases). V lost 0 bases, J lost 1 base, and 12 bases lay in between. Germline lookup yields CDR1 DFQATT and CDR2 SNEGSKA (reference sequence). The CDR3 covers 15 residues.

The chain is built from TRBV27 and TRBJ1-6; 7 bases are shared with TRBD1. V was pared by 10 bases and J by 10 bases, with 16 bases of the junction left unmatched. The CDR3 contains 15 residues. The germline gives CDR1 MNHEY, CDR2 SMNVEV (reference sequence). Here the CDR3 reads CAKAEGATVLSPLHF. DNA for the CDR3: TGTGCCAAGGCGGAGGGGGCGACCGTTTTATCACCCCTCCACTTT.

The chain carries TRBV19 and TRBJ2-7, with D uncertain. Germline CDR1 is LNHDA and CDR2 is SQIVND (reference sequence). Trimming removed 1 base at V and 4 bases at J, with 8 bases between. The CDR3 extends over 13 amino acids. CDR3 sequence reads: CASSIAGQYEQYF. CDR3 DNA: TGTGCCAGTAGTATAGCCGGGCAGTACGAGCAGTACTTC.